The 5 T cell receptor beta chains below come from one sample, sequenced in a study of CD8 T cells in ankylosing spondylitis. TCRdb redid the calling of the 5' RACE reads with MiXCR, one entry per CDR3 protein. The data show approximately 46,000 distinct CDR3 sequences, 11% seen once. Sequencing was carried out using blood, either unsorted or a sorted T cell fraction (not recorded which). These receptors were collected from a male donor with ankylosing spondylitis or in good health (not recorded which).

CDR3 residues: CSVRRTLGSYEQYF. CDR3 nucleotides: TGCAGCGTCCGCCGGACCCTGGGTTCCTACGAGCAGTACTTC. The chain carries TRBV29-1 and TRBJ2-7, with no clear D. V was clipped by 6 bases and J by 1 base, with 16 bases between them. Germline CDR1 and CDR2: SQVTM and ANQGSEA. This CDR3 region has 14 residues.

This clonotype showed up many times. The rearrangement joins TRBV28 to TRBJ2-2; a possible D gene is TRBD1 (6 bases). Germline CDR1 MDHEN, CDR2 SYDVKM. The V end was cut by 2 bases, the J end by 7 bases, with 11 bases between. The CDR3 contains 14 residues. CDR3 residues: CASSLGQGNGELFF. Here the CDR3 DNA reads TGTGCCAGCAGTTTAGGGCAGGGGAACGGGGAGCTGTTTTTT.

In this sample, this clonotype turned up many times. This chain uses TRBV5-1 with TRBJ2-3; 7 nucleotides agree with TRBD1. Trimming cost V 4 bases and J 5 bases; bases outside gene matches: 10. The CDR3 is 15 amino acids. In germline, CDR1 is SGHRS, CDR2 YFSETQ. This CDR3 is CASSPGQAQGDTQYF. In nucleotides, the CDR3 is TGCGCCAGCAGCCCTGGACAGGCCCAAGGAGATACGCAGTATTTT.

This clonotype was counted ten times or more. The CDR3 DNA sequence: TGCGCCAGCAGCTCAGGGACCAGGGCCCCCGGGGAGCTGTTTTTT. Amino acids: CASSSGTRAPGELFF. V usage is TRBV5-1 and J usage is TRBJ2-2; either TRBD1 or TRBD2 may supply D (5 bases each). V dropped 3 bases and J dropped 6 bases, with 15 bases sitting between them. CDR1 SGHRS and CDR2 YFSETQ come from the germline V gene. The CDR3 totals 15 residues.

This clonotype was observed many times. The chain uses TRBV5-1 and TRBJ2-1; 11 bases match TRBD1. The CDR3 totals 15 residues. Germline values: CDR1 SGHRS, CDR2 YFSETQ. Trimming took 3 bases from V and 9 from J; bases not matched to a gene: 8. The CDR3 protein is CASSSPGQGVGEQFF. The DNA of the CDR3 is TGCGCCAGCAGCTCACCGGGACAGGGGGTTGGTGAGCAGTTCTTC.